This T cell receptor beta chain was retrieved from a study of T cells in Graves' hyperthyroidism and ophthalmopathy. Ophthalmopathy patients all had a Clinical Activity Score of at least 3, a NOSPECS grade of at least 4 and disease under 3 months old. V was pared by 1 base and J by 4 bases, with 6 bases of the junction left unmatched. Germline assignment: CDR1 MGHDK and CDR2 SYGVNS. The CDR3 extends over 16 amino acids. The source material, RNA transcripts, was used to amplify TCR beta CDR3 regions. During a first-round RT-PCR of the TCR CDR3, the HTBI primer set was used. Each CDR3 protein is one row after TCRdb ran MiXCR on the multiplex PCR reads. The sample shows around 350,000 distinct CDR3 sequences, about 16% of them seen only once.

This clonotype originated in a woman aged 55-70 years with Graves' ophthalmopathy. The chain uses TRBV25-1 and TRBJ1-5; 8 bases are shared with TRBD1. The sequenced sample consisted of blood. The CDR3 nucleotides are TGTGCCAGCAGTGAATCAGGGGGCGCGGGGAATCAGCCCCAGCATTTT. This sequence encodes CASSESGGAGNQPQHF.